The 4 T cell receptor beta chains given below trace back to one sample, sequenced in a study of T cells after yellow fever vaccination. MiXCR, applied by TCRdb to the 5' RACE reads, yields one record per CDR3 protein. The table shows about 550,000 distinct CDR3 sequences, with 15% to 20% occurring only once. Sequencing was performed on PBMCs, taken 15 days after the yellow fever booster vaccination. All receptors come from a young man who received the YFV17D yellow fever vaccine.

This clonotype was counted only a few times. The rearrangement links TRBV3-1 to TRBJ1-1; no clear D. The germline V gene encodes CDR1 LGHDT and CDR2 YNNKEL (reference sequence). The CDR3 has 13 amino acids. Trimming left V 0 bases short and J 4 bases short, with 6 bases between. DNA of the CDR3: TGTGCCAGCAGCCAAGACGGCGCCACTGAAGCTTTCTTT. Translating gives CASSQDGATEAFF.

For the CDR3, the DNA is TGCAGTGCTAGGTACGGAACGACGAGCACAGATACGCAGTATTTT. Residues: CSARYGTTSTDTQYF. The rearrangement uses TRBV20-1 and TRBJ2-3; D is unclear. Germline-derived CDR1 and CDR2 are DFQATT and SNEGSKA (reference sequence). The CDR3 is 15 residues long. Trimming stripped 3 bases from V and 0 bases from J, with 13 bases between.

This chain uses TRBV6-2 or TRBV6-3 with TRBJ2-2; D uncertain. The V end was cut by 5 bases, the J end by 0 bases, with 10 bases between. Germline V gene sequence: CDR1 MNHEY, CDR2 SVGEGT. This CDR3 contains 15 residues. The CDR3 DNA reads TGTGCCAGCAGTATAGACGGAACGAACACCGGGGAGCTGTTTTTT. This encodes CASSIDGTNTGELFF.

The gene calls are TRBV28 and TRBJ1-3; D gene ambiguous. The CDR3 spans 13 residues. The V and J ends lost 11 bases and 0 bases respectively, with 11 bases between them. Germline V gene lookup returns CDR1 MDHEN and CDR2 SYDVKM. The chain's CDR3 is CAGTRASGNTIYF. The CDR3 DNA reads TGTGCCGGCACCCGAGCCTCTGGAAACACCATATATTTT.